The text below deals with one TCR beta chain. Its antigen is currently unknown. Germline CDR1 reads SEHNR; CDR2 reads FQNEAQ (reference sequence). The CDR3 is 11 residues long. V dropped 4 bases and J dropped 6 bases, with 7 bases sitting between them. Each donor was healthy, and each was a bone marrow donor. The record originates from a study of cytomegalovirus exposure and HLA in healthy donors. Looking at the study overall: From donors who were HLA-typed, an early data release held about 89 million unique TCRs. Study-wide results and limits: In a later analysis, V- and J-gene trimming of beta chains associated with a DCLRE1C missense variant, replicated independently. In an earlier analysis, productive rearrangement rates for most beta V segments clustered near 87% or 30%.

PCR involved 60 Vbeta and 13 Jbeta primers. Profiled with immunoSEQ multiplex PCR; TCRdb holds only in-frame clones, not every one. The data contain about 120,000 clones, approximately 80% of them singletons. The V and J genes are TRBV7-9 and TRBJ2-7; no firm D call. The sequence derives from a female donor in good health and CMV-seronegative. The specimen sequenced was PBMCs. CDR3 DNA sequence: TGTGCCAGCAGCTGGAGATCCGAGCAGTACTTC. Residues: CASSWRSEQYF.